The 6 T cell receptor beta chains reported below all come from one sample, sequenced in a study of T cell repertoires in cytomegalovirus infection (dated by TCRdb to between 2018 and 2021). No antigen has been assigned to these receptors. The reads were generated on an Illumina HiSeq 1500. Clones were called with MiXCR by TCRdb after fastp trimmed the public reads at Q25, and only in-frame beta chains were retained. One record per CDR3 amino acid sequence lists the most common genes and DNA. The sample has about 900,000 distinct CDR3 sequences on record, 25% to 40% of them singletons. Clones ranked in the top ten supply roughly 12% of the sample. Reading the label with the study, this specimen's treatment or condition is: in vitro stimulation with specific CMV peptide epitopes to enrich CMV-specific T cells. Material: cultured CD8+ T cells from PBMCs, obtained from culture after CMV antigen stimulation. Receptors were obtained from a human donor in good health (CMV status not recorded). Some clones in this sample may be carry-over from other donors' samples.

CDR3 nucleotides: TGTGCCAGCAGTTCCGTCGATGGCTACACCTTC. Amino acid sequence: CASSSVDGYTF. The chain couples TRBV27 to TRBJ1-2; D unclear. Deletions cut 4 bases from V and 6 bases from J, with 6 bases between. This CDR3 comprises 11 residues. Germline assignment: CDR1 MNHEY and CDR2 SMNVEV (reference sequence).

Only a few counts were recorded for this clonotype. The chain links TRBV6-6 to TRBJ2-3; TRBD2 matches 13 bases. The CDR3 is made up of 17 amino acids. Looked up from germline, CDR1 is MNHNY and CDR2 is SVGAGI (reference sequence). After removal of 2 bases from V and 6 bases from J, the junction contained 8 bases not matched to a gene. CDR3 nucleotides: TGTGCCAGCAGTTACGGGGGACTAGCGGGGATAGAGGATACGCAGTATTTT. It encodes CASSYGGLAGIEDTQYF.

The chain joins TRBV6-2 or TRBV6-3 to TRBJ2-1, with 9 bases lining up with TRBD1. V lost 0 bases, J lost 4 bases, and 4 bases stayed unmatched. The CDR3 is made up of 16 amino acids. Germline assignment: CDR1 MNHEY and CDR2 SVGEGT. Written as DNA, the CDR3 is TGTGCCAGCAGTTACTCGGGACAGGGCGGTTACAATGAGCAGTTCTTC. It yields the protein CASSYSGQGGYNEQFF.

The chain combines TRBV7-4 with TRBJ2-7, with D unclear. The V gene lost 7 bases and the J gene lost 3 bases, with 10 bases spanning the gap. Germline V gene sequence: CDR1 SGHVT, CDR2 SQSDAQ. CDR3 length equals 12 residues. The CDR3 is CASNINLYEQYF. Written as DNA, the CDR3 is TGTGCCAGCAACATTAACCTCTACGAGCAGTACTTC.

J is TRBJ2-1 and V is TRBV10-2; D is possibly TRBD1 or TRBD2 (7 bases each). V lost 7 bases to trimming and J lost 9 bases, with 19 bases between them. Germline CDR1 is WSHSY and CDR2 is SAAADI. The length of the CDR3 is 14 residues. The CDR3 region is CASKGAGGAPEQFF. The CDR3 region has the DNA TGCGCCAGCAAAGGAGCAGGGGGGGCCCCTGAGCAGTTCTTC.

There are a few counts of this clonotype. The chain recombines TRBV28 with TRBJ2-2, with a tentative D call TRBD1 (5 bases). Germline values: CDR1 MDHEN, CDR2 SYDVKM. The length of the CDR3 is 19 residues. Trimming shortened V by 3 bases and J by 6 bases, and 26 bases separated the two germline ends. DNA for the CDR3: TGTGCCAGCAGTTTCACCCAAATACAGGTTCGAGGACCCCCCGGGGAGCTGTTTTTT. This encodes CASSFTQIQVRGPPGELFF. The full variable domain, in which reference TRBV28 and TRBJ2-2 provide the parts outside the CDR3, is DVKVTQSSRYLVKRTGEKVFLECVQDMDHENMFWYRQDPGLGLRLIYFSYDVKMKEKGDIPEGYSVSREKKERFSLILESASTNQTSMYLCASSFTQIQVRGPPGELFFGEGSRLTVL.